This T cell receptor (beta chain) was found in a study of patients and donors after allogeneic stem cell transplantation. TCRdb used MiXCR to reprocess the RT-PCR reads, holding one entry per CDR3 protein. This table has roughly 960,000 distinct CDR3 sequences, about a sixth appearing once. Germline V CDR1 and CDR2: LGHNA, YNFKEQ. The CDR3 extends over 15 amino acids. Trimming took 0 bases from V and 0 from J, leaving 8 bases between them. Sequencing was performed on blood, either unsorted or a sorted T cell fraction (not recorded which). The V call is TRBV4-2, the J call TRBJ1-1; D is uncertain. The receptor comes from a human donor who was either an allogeneic HSCT recipient or a stem cell or donor lymphocyte infusion donor (not recorded which). It is not recorded whose cells these are; they may come from a transplant donor. The CDR3: CASSQESELNTEAFF. DNA for the CDR3: TGTGCCAGCAGCCAAGAGTCTGAATTGAACACTGAAGCTTTCTTT.